Listed below are T cell receptor beta chains from one sample, sequenced in a study of T-cell memory formation after mild COVID-19. TCRdb re-called the 5' RACE reads with MiXCR, one entry per CDR3 protein. The sample gives around 250,000 distinct CDR3 sequences, just over 15% of which show up once; 2.1% is in the top ten. Sequencing used PBMCs or a T cell subset sorted from them (not recorded which). These receptors were obtained from an adult woman who had mild COVID-19 (a few samples of this study predate the infection). Cell type and time point are not known. The CDR3 runs from the conserved cysteine through the conserved F or W. Fields, in order: V gene, clone size, J gene, D gene, CDR3 DNA, CDR3 protein. D genes are given only for firm matches. Some rows have no size entry. The others give once, few or many, or a class for an expanded clone.

TRBV2,-,TRBJ2-7,-,TGTGCCAGCATCCCAGCGACCTCCTACGAGCAGTACTTC,CASIPATSYEQYF
TRBV7-2,few,TRBJ2-1,TRBD1,TGTGCCAGCAGCACCCAGACAGGGGGCCTCGGCAATGAGCAGTTCTTC,CASSTQTGGLGNEQFF
TRBV11-2,few,TRBJ2-3,TRBD2,TGTGCCAGCAGACGGGTGGCGGGAGTCCCAGATACGCAGTATTTT,CASRRVAGVPDTQYF
TRBV20-1,-,TRBJ2-1,TRBD2,TGCAGTGCTAGAGCCGGGACTAGCGGGAGATTAAATGAGCAGTTCTTC,CSARAGTSGRLNEQFF
TRBV24-1,few,TRBJ1-1,-,TGTGCCACCAGTGTCCCGCCTGTTAACACTGAAGCTTTCTTT,CATSVPPVNTEAFF
TRBV9,-,TRBJ2-2,-,TGTGCCAGCAGCCCCCTAGCGAGTTTAGTCACCGGGGAGCTGTTTTTT,CASSPLASLVTGELFF
TRBV20-1,-,TRBJ2-7,TRBD2,TGCAGTGCTGCCCCCGGGGCGGGAGGAGGGTACGAGCAGTACTTC,CSAAPGAGGGYEQYF
TRBV20-1,-,TRBJ1-2,TRBD1,TGCAGTGCTACGGGGACAGCCGCTAACTATGGCTACACCTTC,CSATGTAANYGYTF
TRBV12-3/TRBV12-4,few,TRBJ2-7,-,TGTGCCAGCGGAAGGGGATCATCACGGCCCTACGAGCAGTACTTC,CASGRGSSRPYEQYF
TRBV14,many,TRBJ2-7,TRBD1,TGTGCCAGCCGCCAAAACCGGGACAGCTACGAGCAGTACTTC,CASRQNRDSYEQYF
TRBV20-1,few,TRBJ2-2,TRBD1,TGCAGTGTACAGGGACAGGCGAACACCGGGGAGCTGTTTTTT,CSVQGQANTGELFF
TRBV12-3/TRBV12-4,-,TRBJ1-2,TRBD1,TGTGCCAGCTGGCGGGACAGGGGAGATGGCTACACCTTC,CASWRDRGDGYTF
TRBV4-2,few,TRBJ2-2,TRBD1,TGTGCCAGCAGCCAAGATCGGACAGGGGTTGGCGGGGAGCTGTTTTTT,CASSQDRTGVGGELFF
TRBV7-2,-,TRBJ2-5,-,TGTGCCAGCAGCTTCAGTGCGGAGACCCAGTACTTC,CASSFSAETQYF
TRBV6-1,-,TRBJ2-7,-,TGTGCCAGCAGTAACAACTTAGCTACCAACGAGCAGTACTTC,CASSNNLATNEQYF